The 7 T cell receptor beta chains below were found in one sample sequenced in a study of blood T cell repertoires in COVID-19. Here immunoSEQ multiplex PCR was the method, and the copy in TCRdb shows in-frame clones only, minus some. The repertoire holds 220,000 or so clones, with 85% to 90% as singletons. The source material was PBMCs or T cells enriched from blood (not recorded which). These receptors all come from a woman between 18 and 29 years old in a cohort exposed to, infected with or recovered from COVID-19 (not recorded which).

The V and J genes are TRBV18 and TRBJ2-5; D may be TRBD2 (5 bases). Per germline, CDR1 KGHSH and CDR2 LQKENI. V was pared by 3 bases and J by 4 bases, with 15 bases between. This CDR3 spans 15 amino acids. The CDR3 region has the DNA TGTGCCAGCTCACCCCCTAGCCAGCCAGGAGAGACCCAGTACTTC. Its protein product is CASSPPSQPGETQYF.

The chain has TRBV29-1 and TRBJ1-5; D possibly corresponds to TRBD1 (6 bases). Germline assignment: CDR1 SQVTM and CDR2 ANQGSEA. The CDR3 spans 13 residues. Trimming took 5 bases from V and 4 from J, leaving 12 bases between them. The CDR3 DNA sequence: TGCAGCGTTCAGGGACAAGCGAATCAGCCCCAGCATTTT. It codes for CSVQGQANQPQHF.

This chain uses TRBV6-5 with TRBJ1-2; unclear D gene. The germline gives CDR1 MNHEY, CDR2 SVGAGI. The V end lost 7 bases, the J end lost 7 bases, and 19 bases lay between the germline ends. This CDR3 spans 14 amino acids. The CDR3 DNA follows: TGTGCCAGCACCCTGGGCGGCGCGGGCGGTGGCTACACCTTC. This translates into CASTLGGAGGGYTF.

The V call is TRBV11-3, the J call TRBJ2-1; TRBD2 is a possible D gene (5 bases). The CDR3 is 15 residues long. CDR1 is SGHNT and CDR2 is YENEEA in the germline V gene. V was cut by 4 bases and J by 4 bases, with 14 bases left in between. The CDR3 reads CASSSTEENYNEQFF. DNA for the CDR3: TGTGCCAGCAGCTCGACGGAGGAAAATTACAATGAGCAGTTCTTC.

The V call is TRBV6-5, the J call TRBJ2-1; 8 positions match TRBD2. V gave up 5 bases and J gave up 6 bases; unmatched junction bases: 9. This CDR3 has 15 amino acids. CDR1 MNHEY and CDR2 SVGAGI come from the germline V gene. Here the CDR3 reads CASSPTSGDPNEQFF. The CDR3 coding sequence is TGTGCCAGCAGTCCCACTAGCGGTGACCCCAATGAGCAGTTCTTC.

The rearrangement uses TRBV28 and TRBJ2-7; weak D call: TRBD1 (5 bases). V lost 5 bases to trimming and J lost 4 bases, with 18 bases between them. From germline, CDR1 is MDHEN and CDR2 SYDVKM. This CDR3 has 15 amino acids. CDR3 nucleotides: TGTGCCAGCAGTAGGGGTGGGCGCCTATCGTACGAGCAGTACTTC. It translates to CASSRGGRLSYEQYF.

The chain is built from TRBV11-1 and TRBJ2-2, with TRBD2 as a possible D gene (7 bases). Germline loops: CDR1 SGHAT, CDR2 FQDESV (reference sequence). Trimming took 5 bases from V and 7 from J, leaving 17 bases between them. This CDR3 comprises 15 residues. CDR3 amino acids: CASSPKRGGGGELFF. The CDR3 nucleotides read TGTGCCAGCAGCCCGAAGAGGGGGGGCGGCGGGGAGCTGTTTTTT.